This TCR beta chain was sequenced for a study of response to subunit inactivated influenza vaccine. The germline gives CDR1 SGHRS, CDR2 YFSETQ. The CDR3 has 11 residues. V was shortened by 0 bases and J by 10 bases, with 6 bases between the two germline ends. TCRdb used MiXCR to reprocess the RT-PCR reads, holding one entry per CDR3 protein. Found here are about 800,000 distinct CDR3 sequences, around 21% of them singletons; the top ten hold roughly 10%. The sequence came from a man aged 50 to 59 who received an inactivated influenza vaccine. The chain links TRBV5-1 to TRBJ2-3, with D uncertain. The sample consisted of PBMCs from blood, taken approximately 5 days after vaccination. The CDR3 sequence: CASSLESAQYF. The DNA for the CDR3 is TGCGCCAGCAGCTTGGAGAGTGCGCAGTATTTT.